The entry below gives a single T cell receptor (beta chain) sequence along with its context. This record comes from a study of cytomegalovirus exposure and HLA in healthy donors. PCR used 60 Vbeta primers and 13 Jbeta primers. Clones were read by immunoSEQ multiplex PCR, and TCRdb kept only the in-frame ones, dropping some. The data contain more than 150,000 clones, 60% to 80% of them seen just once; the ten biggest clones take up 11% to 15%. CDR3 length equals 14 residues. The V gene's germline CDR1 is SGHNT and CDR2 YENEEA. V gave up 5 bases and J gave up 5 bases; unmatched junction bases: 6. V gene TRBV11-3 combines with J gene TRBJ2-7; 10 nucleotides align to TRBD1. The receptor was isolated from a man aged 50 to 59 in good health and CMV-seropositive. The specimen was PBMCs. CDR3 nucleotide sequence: TGTGCCAGCAGCCCGACAGGGGGCTTAAACGAGCAGTACTTC. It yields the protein CASSPTGGLNEQYF.